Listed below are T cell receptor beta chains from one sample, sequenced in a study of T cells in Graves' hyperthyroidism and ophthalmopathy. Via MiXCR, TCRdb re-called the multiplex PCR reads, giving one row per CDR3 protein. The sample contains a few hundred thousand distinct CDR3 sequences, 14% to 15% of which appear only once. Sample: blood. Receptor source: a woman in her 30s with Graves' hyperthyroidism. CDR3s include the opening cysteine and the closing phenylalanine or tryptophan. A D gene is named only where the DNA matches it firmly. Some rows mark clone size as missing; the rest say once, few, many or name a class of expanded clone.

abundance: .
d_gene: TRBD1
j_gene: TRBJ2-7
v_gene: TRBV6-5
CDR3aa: CASSWTGQAFSYEQYF
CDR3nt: TGTGCCAGCAGTTGGACGGGACAGGCTTTCTCCTACGAGCAGTACTTC

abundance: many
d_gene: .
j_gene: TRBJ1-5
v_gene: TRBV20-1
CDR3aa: CSARASGQPQHF
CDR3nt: TGCAGTGCTAGAGCTAGTGGTCAGCCCCAGCATTTT

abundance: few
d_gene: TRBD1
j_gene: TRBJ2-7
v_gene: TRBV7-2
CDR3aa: CASSKRGLGRGTEQYF
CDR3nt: TGTGCCAGCAGCAAAAGGGGGCTGGGCAGGGGGACCGAGCAGTACTTC

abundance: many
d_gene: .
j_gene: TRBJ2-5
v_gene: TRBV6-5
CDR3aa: CASSYSGVQETQYF
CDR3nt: TGTGCCAGCAGTTACTCTGGGGTCCAAGAGACCCAGTACTTC

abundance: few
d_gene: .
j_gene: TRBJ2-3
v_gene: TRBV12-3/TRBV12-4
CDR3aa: CASRLAQGFTDTQYF
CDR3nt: TGTGCCAGCAGGTTGGCCCAGGGTTTCACAGATACGCAGTATTTT

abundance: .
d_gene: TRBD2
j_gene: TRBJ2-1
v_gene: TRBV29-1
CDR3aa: CSVEWREDSYNEQFF
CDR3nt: TGCAGCGTTGAGTGGCGGGAGGACTCCTACAATGAGCAGTTCTTC

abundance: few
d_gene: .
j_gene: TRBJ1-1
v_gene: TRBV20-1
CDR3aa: CSASKADNTEAFF
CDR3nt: TGCAGTGCTAGTAAGGCAGATAACACTGAAGCTTTCTTT

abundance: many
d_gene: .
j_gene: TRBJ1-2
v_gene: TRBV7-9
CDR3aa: CASSLGYQEDGYTF
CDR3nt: TGTGCCAGCAGCTTAGGTTACCAGGAGGATGGCTACACCTTC

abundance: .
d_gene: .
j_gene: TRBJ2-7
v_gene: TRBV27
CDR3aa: CASSLSGTTYYEQYF
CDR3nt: TGTGCCAGCAGTTTATCGGGGACAACCTACTACGAGCAGTACTTC

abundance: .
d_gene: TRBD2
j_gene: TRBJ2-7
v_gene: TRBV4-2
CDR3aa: CASSQDSASGGYEQYF
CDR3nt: TGTGCCAGCAGCCAAGATTCGGCTAGCGGAGGCTACGAGCAGTACTTC

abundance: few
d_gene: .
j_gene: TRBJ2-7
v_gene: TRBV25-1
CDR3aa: CASSYRPYEQYF
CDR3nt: TGTGCCAGCAGTTATAGACCCTACGAGCAGTACTTC

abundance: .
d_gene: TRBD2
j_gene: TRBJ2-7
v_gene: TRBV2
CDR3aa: CATLRTGTSGSYEQYF
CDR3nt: TGTGCCACCCTAAGAACCGGGACTAGCGGCTCCTACGAGCAGTACTTC

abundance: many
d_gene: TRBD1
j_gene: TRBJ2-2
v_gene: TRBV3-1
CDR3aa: CASSQDHRGTGELFF
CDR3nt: TGTGCCAGCAGCCAAGATCACAGGGGAACCGGGGAGCTGTTTTTT

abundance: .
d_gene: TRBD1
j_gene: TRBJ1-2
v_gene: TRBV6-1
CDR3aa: CASSDTTGTAVYGYTF
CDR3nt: TGTGCCAGCAGTGACACTACCGGGACAGCAGTCTATGGCTACACCTTC

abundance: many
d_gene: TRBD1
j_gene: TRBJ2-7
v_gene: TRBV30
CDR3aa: CAWSVRWDRTYYEQYF
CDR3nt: TGTGCCTGGAGTGTAAGGTGGGACAGGACATACTACGAGCAGTACTTC

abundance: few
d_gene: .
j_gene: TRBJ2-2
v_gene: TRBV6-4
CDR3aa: CASLAANTGEMFF
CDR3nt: TGTGCCAGCTTAGCCGCGAACACCGGGGAGATGTTTTTT